This T cell receptor beta chain emerged from a study of blood T cell repertoires in COVID-19 (dated by TCRdb to the early 2020s). About the full investigation: Samples covering the acute and convalescent phases of COVID-19 were provided by collaborators in the United States, Italy and Spain. The material from the prospective study consisted of cDNA or gDNA derived from T cells, B-cell-depleted T cells, or PBMCs. The samples were drawn from two sources: the first 160 participants of the ongoing ImmuneRACE study, and some 1,300 subjects contributed by 6 global collaborators. Deeply sampled blood TCRbeta repertoires from subjects exposed to, actively infected with, or recovered from COVID-19 were included in the dataset. Where available, HLA class I and class II types were taken from metadata supplied by the sample provider and were not determined by assay-based typing. The repertoires were released in a freely available public database intended as a resource for research on the immune response to SARS-CoV-2. Sample metadata almost always included a de-identified subject ID, COVID-19 status, age in years and sex. What the work shows at the level of the full study, not this receptor alone: How much clinical and demographic metadata was included differed by source and by participant, and the metadata was provided uncurated.

This clone turned up a few times. No antigen is known for it. The record has no base qualities; no much larger clone is one base away. V is pared back by 6 bases and J by 4 bases, with 10 bases lying between the germline termini. CDR1 and CDR2 are read off the germline V gene as SGHNT and YENEEA. Reading from cysteine to phenylalanine, the CDR3 counts 13 amino acids. Only the CDR3 DNA stays, 39 bases, in frame from base 1. The collaborating institutions used their own protocols to collect whole blood in K2EDTA tubes. For TCRbeta analysis, collaborators shipped samples as frozen whole blood, isolated PBMCs, or DNA extracted from either of those sample types. TCRbeta CDR3 regions were amplified from genomic DNA using the immunoSEQ Assay, a bias-controlled multiplex PCR. The published analysis was carried out like this. Within the assay, amplification of reference gene primers was used to estimate how many nucleated cells each sample contained. To quantify the absolute abundance of each unique TCRbeta CDR3 rearrangement, sequence reads were collapsed and filtered. For each sample, productive Simpson clonality was calculated as the square root of Simpson's diversity index over productive rearrangements. TCRdb mirrors the immuneACCESS table, restricted to in-frame sequences. Some clones are absent from its copies; in checked studies, under half trace to an unresolved V gene, and the reason for the others is unknown. D and trimming were read from the DNA, whereas the V and J calls and clone size are those reported in that table. In all, the sample holds tens of thousands of clones, and roughly 80% of those were seen once. The ten largest clones represent around 7% of the sample.

The V and J segments used are TRBV11-3 and TRBJ2-1, and perhaps TRBD1 as D gene, on 6 matching bases. Sample: peripheral blood. This receptor was obtained from a woman aged 55-69 years with acute or convalescent COVID-19. CDR3 region: CASSTGRYNEQFF. The bases read TGTGCCAGCAGTACAGGGCGGTACAATGAGCAGTTCTTC.